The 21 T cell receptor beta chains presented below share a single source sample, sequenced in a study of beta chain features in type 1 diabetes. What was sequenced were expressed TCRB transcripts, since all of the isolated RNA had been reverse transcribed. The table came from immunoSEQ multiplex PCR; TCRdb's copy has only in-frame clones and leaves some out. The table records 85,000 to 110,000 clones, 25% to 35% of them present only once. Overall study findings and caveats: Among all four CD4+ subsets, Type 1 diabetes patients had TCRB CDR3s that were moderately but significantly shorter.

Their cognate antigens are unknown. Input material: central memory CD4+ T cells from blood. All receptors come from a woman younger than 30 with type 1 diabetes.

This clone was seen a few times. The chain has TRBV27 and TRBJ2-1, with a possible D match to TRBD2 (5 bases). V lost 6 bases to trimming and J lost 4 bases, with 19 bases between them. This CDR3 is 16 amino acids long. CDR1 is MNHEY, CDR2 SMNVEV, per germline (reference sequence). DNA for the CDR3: TGTGCCAGCAGCTATCGTGGGTATGGAGGTTACAATGAGCAGTTCTTC. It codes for CASSYRGYGGYNEQFF.

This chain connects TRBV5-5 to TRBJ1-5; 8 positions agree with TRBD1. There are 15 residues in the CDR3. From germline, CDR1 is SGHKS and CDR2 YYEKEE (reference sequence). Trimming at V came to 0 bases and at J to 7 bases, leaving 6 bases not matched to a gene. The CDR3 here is CASSLGQDRAQPQHF. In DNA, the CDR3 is TGTGCCAGCAGCTTGGGGCAGGACAGGGCACAGCCCCAGCATTTT. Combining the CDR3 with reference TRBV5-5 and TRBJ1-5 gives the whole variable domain DAGVTQSPTHLIKTRGQQVTLRCSPISGHKSVSWYQQVLGQGPQFIFQYYEKEERGRGNFPDRFSARQFPNYSSELNVNALLLGDSALYLCASSLGQDRAQPQHFGDGTRLSIL.

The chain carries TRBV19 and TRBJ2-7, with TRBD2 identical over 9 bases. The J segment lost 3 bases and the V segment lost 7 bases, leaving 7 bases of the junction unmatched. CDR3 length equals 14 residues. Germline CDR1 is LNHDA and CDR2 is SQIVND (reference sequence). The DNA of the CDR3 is TGTGCCAGTAAATCGCGGGAGGGAGACTACGAGCAGTACTTC. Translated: CASKSREGDYEQYF. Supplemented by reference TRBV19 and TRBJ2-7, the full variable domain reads DGGITQSPKYLFRKEGQNVTLSCEQNLNHDAMYWYRQDPGQGLRLIYYSQIVNDFQKGDIAEGYSVSREKKESFPLTVTSAQKNPTAFYLCASKSREGDYEQYFGPGTRLTVT.

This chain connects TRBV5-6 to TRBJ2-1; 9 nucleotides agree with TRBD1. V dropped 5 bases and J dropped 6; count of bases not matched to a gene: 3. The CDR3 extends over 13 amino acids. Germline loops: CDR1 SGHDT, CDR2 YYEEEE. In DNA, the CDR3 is TGTGCCAGCAGGATGACAGGGGGCAATGAGCAGTTCTTC. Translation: CASRMTGGNEQFF.

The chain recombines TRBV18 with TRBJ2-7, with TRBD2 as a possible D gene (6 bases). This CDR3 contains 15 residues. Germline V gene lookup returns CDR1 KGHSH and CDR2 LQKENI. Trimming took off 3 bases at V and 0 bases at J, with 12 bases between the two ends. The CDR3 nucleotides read TGTGCCAGCTCACCCCAAGGAGGGAGCTCCTACGAGCAGTACGTC. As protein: CASSPQGGSSYEQYV.

The CDR3 loop is CASSTLSGRAGGQYF. Here the CDR3 DNA reads TGTGCCAGCAGCACCCTTAGCGGGAGGGCCGGGGGGCAGTACTTC. The rearrangement links TRBV13 to TRBJ2-7, with 11 bases that match TRBD2. CDR3 length: 15 residues. V was pared by 5 bases and J by 9 bases, with 12 bases of the junction left unmatched. The germline CDR1 and CDR2 sequences are PRHDT and FYEKMQ (reference sequence).

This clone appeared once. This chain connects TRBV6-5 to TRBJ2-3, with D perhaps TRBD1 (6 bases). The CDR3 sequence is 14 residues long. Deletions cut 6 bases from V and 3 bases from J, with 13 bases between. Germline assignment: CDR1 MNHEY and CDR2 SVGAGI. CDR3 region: CASSPRGLTDTQYF. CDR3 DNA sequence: TGTGCCAGCAGCCCTAGGGGGTTAACAGATACGCAGTATTTT.

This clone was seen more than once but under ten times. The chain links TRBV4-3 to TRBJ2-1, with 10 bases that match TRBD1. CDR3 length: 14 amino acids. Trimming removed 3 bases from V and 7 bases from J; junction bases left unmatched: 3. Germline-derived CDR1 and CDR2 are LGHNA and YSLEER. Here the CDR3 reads CASSHWGQGNEQFF. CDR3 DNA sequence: TGCGCCAGCAGCCATTGGGGACAGGGGAATGAGCAGTTCTTC.

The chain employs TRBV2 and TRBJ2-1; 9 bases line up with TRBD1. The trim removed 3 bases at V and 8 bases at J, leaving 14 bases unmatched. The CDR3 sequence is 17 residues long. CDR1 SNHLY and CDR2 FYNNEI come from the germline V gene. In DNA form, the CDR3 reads TGTGCCAGCAGTGATTCGCCCCTTCCGGGACAGGGTGATGAGCAGTTCTTC. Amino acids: CASSDSPLPGQGDEQFF. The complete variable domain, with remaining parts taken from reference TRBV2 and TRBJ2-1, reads EPEVTQTPSHQVTQMGQEVILRCVPISNHLYFYWYRQILGQKVEFLVSFYNNEISEKSEIFDDQFSVERPDGSNFTLKIRSTKLEDSAMYFCASSDSPLPGQGDEQFFGPGTRLTVL.

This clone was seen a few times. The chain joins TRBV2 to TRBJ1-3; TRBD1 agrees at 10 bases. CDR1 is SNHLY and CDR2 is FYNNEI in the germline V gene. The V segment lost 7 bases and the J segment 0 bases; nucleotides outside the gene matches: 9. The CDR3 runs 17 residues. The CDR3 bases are TGTGCCAGCAATCGACAGGGGGCGGGCAGCTCTGGAAACACCATATATTTT. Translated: CASNRQGAGSSGNTIYF. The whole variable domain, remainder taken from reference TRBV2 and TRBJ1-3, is EPEVTQTPSHQVTQMGQEVILRCVPISNHLYFYWYRQILGQKVEFLVSFYNNEISEKSEIFDDQFSVERPDGSNFTLKIRSTKLEDSAMYFCASNRQGAGSSGNTIYFGEGSWLTVV.

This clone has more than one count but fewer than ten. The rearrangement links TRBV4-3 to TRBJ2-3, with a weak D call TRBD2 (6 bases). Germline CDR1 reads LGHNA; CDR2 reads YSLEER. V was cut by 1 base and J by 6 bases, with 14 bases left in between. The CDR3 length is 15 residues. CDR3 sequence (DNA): TGCGCCAGCAGCCAAGCGGGGGTGGCGGGGGATACGCAGTATTTT. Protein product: CASSQAGVAGDTQYF.

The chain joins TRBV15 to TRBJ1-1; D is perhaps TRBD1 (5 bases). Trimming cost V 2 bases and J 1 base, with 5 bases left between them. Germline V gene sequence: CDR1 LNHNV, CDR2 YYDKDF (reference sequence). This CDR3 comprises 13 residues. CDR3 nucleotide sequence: TGTGCCACCAGCAGACAGGGGAACACTGAAGCTTTCTTT. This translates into CATSRQGNTEAFF.

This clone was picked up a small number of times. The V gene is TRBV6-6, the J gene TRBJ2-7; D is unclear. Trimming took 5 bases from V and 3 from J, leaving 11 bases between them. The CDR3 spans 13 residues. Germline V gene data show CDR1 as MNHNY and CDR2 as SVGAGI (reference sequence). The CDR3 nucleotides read TGTGCCAGCAGTCCGACCGAGTACTACGAGCAGTACGTC. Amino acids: CASSPTEYYEQYV.

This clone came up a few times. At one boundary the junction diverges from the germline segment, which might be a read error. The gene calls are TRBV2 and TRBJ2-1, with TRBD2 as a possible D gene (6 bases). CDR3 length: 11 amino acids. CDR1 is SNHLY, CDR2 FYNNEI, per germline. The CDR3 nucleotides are TGTGCCAGCAGCATAGCGGAGGCCCGGCTCTTC. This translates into CASSIAEARLF.

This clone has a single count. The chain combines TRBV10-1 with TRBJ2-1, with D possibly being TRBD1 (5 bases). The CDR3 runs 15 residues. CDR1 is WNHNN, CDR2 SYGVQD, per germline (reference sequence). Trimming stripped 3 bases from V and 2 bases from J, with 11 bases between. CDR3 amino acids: CASSEGGAPYNEQFF. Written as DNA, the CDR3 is TGCGCCAGCAGTGAAGGTGGGGCCCCCTACAATGAGCAGTTCTTC.

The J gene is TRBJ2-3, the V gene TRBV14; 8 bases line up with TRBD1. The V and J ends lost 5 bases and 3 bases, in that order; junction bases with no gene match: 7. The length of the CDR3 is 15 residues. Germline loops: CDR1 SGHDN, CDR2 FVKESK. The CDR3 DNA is TGTGCCAGCAGCTTCGGACAGGGTTGGACAGATACGCAGTATTTT. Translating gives CASSFGQGWTDTQYF.

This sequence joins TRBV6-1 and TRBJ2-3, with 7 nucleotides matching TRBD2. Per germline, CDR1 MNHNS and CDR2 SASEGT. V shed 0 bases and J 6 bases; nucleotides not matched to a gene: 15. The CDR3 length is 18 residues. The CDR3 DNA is TGTGCCAGCAGTGAAGCGCGGGGGTTCGGGAGCGTCGTGGATACGCAGTATTTT. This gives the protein CASSEARGFGSVVDTQYF.

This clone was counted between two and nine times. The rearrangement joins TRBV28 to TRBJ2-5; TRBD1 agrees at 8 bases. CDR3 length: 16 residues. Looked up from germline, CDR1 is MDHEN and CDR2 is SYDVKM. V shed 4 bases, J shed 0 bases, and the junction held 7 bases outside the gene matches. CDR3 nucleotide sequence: TGTGCCAGCAGTTCCACCGACAGGGGATACCAAGAGACCCAGTACTTC. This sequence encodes CASSSTDRGYQETQYF.

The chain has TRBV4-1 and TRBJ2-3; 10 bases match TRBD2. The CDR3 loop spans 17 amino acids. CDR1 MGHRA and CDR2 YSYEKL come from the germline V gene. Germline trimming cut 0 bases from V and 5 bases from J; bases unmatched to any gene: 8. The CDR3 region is CASSQEGGVAGGDTQYF. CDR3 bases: TGCGCCAGCAGCCAAGAAGGGGGGGTAGCGGGAGGAGATACGCAGTATTTT.

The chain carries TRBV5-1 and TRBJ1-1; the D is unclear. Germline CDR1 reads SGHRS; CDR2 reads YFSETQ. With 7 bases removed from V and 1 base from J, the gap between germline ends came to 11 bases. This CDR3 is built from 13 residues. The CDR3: CASSVLRNTEAFF. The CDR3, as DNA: TGCGCCAGCTCGGTTCTTAGGAACACTGAAGCTTTCTTT.

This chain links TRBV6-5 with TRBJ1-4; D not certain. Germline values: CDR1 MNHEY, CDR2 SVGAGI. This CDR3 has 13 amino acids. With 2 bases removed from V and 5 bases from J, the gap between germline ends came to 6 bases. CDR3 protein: CASSYSRNEKLFF. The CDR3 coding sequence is TGTGCCAGCAGTTACAGCCGAAATGAAAAACTGTTTTTT.